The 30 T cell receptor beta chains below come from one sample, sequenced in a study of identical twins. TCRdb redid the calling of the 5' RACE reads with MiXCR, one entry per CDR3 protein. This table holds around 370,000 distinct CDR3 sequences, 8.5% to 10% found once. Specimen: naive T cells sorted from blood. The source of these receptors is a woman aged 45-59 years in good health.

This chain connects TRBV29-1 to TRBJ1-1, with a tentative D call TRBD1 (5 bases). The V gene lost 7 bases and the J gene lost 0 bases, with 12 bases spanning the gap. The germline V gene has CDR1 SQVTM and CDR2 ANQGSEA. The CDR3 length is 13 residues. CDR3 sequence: CSARASMNTEAFF. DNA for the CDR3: TGCAGCGCCAGGGCAAGTATGAACACTGAAGCTTTCTTT.

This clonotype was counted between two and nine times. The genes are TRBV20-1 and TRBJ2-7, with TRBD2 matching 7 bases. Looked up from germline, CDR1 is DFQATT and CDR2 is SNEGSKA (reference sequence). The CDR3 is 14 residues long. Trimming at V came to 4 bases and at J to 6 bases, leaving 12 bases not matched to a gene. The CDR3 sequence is CSANSPTSLFEQYF. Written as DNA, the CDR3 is TGCAGTGCTAACTCACCGACTAGCCTGTTCGAGCAGTACTTC.

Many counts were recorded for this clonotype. CDR3 sequence (DNA): TGTGCCAGCAGCCCGACCGAACGAAGGGGGCGCTTATCCGGGGAGCTGTTTTTT. Amino acids: CASSPTERRGRLSGELFF. This chain connects TRBV3-1 to TRBJ2-2; TRBD1 aligns across 7 bases. V was clipped by 4 bases and J by 6 bases; unmatched bases: 17. CDR1 is LGHDT, CDR2 YNNKEL, per germline (reference sequence). The CDR3 is made up of 18 amino acids.

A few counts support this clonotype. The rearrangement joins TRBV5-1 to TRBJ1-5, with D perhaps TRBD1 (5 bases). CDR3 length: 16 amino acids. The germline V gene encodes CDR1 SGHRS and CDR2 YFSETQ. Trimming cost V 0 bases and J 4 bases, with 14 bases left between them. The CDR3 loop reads CASSLGDRDGNQPQHF. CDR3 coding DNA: TGCGCCAGCAGCTTGGGGGACCGGGACGGTAATCAGCCCCAGCATTTT.

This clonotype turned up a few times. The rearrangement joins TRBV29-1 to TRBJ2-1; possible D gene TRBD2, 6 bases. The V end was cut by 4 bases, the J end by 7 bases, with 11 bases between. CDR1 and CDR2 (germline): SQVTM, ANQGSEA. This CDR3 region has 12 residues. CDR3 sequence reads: CSVGVGGNEQFF. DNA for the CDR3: TGCAGCGTTGGGGTTGGGGGGAATGAGCAGTTCTTC.

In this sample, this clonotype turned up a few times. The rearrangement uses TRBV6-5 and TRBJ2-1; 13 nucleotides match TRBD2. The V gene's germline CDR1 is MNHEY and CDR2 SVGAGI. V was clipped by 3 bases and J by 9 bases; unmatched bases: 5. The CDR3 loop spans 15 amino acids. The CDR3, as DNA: TGTGCCAGCAGTTATAGCGGGACTAGCGGGGTTGAGCAGTTCTTC. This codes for CASSYSGTSGVEQFF.

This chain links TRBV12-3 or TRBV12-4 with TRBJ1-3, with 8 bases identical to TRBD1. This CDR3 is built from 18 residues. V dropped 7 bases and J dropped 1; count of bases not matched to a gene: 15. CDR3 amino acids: CASILRGRGQRSGNTIYF. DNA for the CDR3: TGTGCCAGCATCCTTCGAGGCAGGGGGCAAAGATCTGGAAACACCATATATTTT.

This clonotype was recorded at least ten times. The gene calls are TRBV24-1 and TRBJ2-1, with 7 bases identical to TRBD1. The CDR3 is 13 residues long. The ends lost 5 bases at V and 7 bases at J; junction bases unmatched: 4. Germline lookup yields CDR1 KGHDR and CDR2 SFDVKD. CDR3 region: CATSVGGYNEQFF. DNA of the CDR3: TGTGCCACCAGTGTAGGGGGCTATAATGAGCAGTTCTTC.

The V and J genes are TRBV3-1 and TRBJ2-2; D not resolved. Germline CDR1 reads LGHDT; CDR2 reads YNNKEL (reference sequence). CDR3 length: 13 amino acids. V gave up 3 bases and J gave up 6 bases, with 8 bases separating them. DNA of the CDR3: TGTGCCAGCAGCCAGCCTAGGGCCGGGGAGCTGTTTTTT. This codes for CASSQPRAGELFF. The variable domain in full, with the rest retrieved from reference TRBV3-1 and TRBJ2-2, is DTAVSQTPKYLVTQMGNDKSIKCEQNLGHDTMYWYKQDSKKFLKIMFSYNNKELIINETVPNRFSPKSPDKAHLNLHINSLELGDSAVYFCASSQPRAGELFFGEGSRLTVL.

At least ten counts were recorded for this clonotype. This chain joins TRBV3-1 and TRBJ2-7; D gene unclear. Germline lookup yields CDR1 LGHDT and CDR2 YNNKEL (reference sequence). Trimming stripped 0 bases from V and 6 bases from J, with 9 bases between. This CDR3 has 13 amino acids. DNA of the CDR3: TGTGCCAGCAGCCAAGACCCGGGTGCCGAGCAGTACTTC. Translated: CASSQDPGAEQYF.

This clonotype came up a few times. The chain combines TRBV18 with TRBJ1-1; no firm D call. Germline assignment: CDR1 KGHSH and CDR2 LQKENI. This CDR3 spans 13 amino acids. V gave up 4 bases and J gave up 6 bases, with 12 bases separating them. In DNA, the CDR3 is TGTGCCAGCTCACTCATTGAAATGTCTGAAGCTTTCTTT. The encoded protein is CASSLIEMSEAFF.

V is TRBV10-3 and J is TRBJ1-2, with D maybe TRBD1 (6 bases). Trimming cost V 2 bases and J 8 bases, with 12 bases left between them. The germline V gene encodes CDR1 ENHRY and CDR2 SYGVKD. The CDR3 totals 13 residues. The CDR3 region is CAISEGQPQGYTF. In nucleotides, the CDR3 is TGTGCCATCAGTGAGGGACAGCCTCAGGGCTACACCTTC.

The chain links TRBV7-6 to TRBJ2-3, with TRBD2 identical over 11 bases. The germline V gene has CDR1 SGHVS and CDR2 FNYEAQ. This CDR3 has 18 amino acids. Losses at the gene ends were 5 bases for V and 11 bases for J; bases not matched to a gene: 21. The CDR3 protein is CASSPRAGTSGSGSRQYF. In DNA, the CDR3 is TGTGCCAGCAGCCCAAGGGCCGGGACTAGCGGCTCTGGGAGTAGGCAGTATTTT. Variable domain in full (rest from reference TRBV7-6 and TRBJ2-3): GAGVSQSPRYKVTKRGQDVALRCDPISGHVSLYWYRQALGQGPEFLTYFNYEAQQDKSGLPNDRFSAERPEGSISTLTIQRTEQRDSAMYRCASSPRAGTSGSGSRQYFGPGTRLTVL.

The CDR3 here is CASSFREGPFKEQFF. The CDR3 coding sequence is TGCGCCAGCAGCTTTCGGGAGGGCCCCTTCAAGGAGCAGTTCTTC. The V gene is TRBV5-1, the J gene TRBJ2-1, with 8 positions matching TRBD2. The CDR3 contains 15 residues. Germline trimming cut 2 bases from V and 10 bases from J; bases unmatched to any gene: 11. Germline values: CDR1 SGHRS, CDR2 YFSETQ.

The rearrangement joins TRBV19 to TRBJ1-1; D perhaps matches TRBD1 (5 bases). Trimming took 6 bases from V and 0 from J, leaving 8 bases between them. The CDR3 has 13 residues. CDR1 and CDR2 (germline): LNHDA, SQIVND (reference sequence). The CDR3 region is CASRVQVNTEAFF. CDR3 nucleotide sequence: TGTGCCAGTAGAGTACAGGTGAACACTGAAGCTTTCTTT.

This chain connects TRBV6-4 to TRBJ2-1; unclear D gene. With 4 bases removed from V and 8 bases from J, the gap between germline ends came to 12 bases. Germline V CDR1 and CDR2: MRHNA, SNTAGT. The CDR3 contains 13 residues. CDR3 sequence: CASSGERGHEQFF. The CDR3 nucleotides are TGTGCCAGCAGTGGAGAGAGAGGCCATGAGCAGTTCTTC.

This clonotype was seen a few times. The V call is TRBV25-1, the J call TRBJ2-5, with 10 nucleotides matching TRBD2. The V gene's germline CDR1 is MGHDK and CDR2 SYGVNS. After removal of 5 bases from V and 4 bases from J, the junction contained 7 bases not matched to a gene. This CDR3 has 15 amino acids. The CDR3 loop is CASSPPSGSLETQYF. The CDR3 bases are TGTGCCAGCAGTCCACCTAGCGGGAGCCTAGAGACCCAGTACTTC.

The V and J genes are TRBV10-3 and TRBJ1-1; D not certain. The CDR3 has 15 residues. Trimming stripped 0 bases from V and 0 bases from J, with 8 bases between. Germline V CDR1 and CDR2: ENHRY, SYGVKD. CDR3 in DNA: TGTGCCATCAGTGAGTCTAGGTTGATGAACACTGAAGCTTTCTTT. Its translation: CAISESRLMNTEAFF.

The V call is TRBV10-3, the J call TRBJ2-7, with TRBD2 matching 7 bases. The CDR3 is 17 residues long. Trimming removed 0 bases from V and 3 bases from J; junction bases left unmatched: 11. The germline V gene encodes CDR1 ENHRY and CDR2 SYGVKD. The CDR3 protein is CAISESGRVPRNYEQYF. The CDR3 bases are TGTGCCATCAGTGAGTCAGGGAGGGTCCCTCGGAACTACGAGCAGTACTTC.

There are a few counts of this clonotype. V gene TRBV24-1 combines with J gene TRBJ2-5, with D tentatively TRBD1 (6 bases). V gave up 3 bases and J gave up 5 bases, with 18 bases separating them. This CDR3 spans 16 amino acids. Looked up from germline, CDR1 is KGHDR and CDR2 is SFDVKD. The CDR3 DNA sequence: TGTGCCACCAGTGATCAGGACAGTCCAACCCTGGAGACCCAGTACTTC. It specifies CATSDQDSPTLETQYF.

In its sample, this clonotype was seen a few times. The CDR3 nucleotides read TGCAGCGTTCAGAGGCAGGCCTACGAGCAGTACTTC. Translated: CSVQRQAYEQYF. The rearrangement links TRBV29-1 to TRBJ2-7, with D hard to call. The germline V gene encodes CDR1 SQVTM and CDR2 ANQGSEA. V was clipped by 5 bases and J by 2 bases, with 10 bases between them. The CDR3 contains 12 residues.

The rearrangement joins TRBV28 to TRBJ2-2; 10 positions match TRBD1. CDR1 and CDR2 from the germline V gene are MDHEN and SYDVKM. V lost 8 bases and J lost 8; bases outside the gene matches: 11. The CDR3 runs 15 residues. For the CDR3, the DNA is TGTGCCAGCCCCCGGGGACAGGGGTGGTCGGGGGAGCTGTTTTTT. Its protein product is CASPRGQGWSGELFF. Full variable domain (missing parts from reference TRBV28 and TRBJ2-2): DVKVTQSSRYLVKRTGEKVFLECVQDMDHENMFWYRQDPGLGLRLIYFSYDVKMKEKGDIPEGYSVSREKKERFSLILESASTNQTSMYLCASPRGQGWSGELFFGEGSRLTVL.

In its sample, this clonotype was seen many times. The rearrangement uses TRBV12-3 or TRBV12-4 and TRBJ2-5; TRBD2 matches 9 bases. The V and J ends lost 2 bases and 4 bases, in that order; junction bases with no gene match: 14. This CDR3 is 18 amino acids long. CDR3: CASSLQIRGSGRTETQYF. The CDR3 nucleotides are TGTGCCAGCAGTTTACAGATTCGGGGTAGCGGGAGAACAGAGACCCAGTACTTC.

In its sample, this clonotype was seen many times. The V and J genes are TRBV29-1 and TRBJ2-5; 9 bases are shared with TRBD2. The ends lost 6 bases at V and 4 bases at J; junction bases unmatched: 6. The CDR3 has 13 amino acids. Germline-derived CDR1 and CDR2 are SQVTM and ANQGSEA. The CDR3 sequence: CSVKAGGRETQYF. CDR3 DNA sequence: TGCAGCGTAAAGGCGGGAGGGCGAGAGACCCAGTACTTC.

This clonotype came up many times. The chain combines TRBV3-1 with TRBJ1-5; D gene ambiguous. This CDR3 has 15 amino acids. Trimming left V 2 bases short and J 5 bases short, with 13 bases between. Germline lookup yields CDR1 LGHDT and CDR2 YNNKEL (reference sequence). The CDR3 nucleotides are TGTGCCAGCAGCCAAACGCCTTCTGCGTATCAGCCCCAGCATTTT. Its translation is CASSQTPSAYQPQHF.

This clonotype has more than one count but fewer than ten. The CDR3 DNA is TGCAGCGCACTGCCGGGAGGGTTCGCGTTTAGTACAGATACGCAGTATTTT. Translated, it gives CSALPGGFAFSTDTQYF. The V and J genes are TRBV29-1 and TRBJ2-3, with TRBD2 matching 8 bases. V was pared by 7 bases and J by 3 bases, with 18 bases of the junction left unmatched. The CDR3 extends over 17 amino acids. The germline CDR1 and CDR2 sequences are SQVTM and ANQGSEA.

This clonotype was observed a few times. In DNA form, the CDR3 reads TGCAGCGTCTCTGACGGATACTCTGGGGCCAACGTCCTGACTTTC. Translated, it gives CSVSDGYSGANVLTF. This sequence joins TRBV29-1 and TRBJ2-6; unclear D gene. V was pared by 6 bases and J by 0 bases, with 12 bases between. In germline, CDR1 is SQVTM, CDR2 ANQGSEA. The CDR3 totals 15 residues.

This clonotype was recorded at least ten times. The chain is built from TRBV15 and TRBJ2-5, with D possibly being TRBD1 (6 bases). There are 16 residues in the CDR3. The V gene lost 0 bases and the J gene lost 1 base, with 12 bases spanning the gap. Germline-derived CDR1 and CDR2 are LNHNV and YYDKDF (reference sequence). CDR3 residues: CATSRDKDRIQETQYF. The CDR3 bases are TGTGCCACCAGCAGAGATAAGGACAGAATCCAAGAGACCCAGTACTTC. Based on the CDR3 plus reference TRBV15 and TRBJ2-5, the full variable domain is DAMVIQNPRYQVTQFGKPVTLSCSQTLNHNVMYWYQQKSSQAPKLLFHYYDKDFNNEADTPDNFQSRRPNTSFCFLDIRSPGLGDTAMYLCATSRDKDRIQETQYFGPGTRLLVL.

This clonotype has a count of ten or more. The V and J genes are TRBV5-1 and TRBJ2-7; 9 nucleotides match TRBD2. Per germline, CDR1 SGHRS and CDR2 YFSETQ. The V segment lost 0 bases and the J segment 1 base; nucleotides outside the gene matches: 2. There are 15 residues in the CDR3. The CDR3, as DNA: TGCGCCAGCAGCTTGGCCGCGGGAGGGTCCTACGAGCAGTACTTC. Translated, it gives CASSLAAGGSYEQYF. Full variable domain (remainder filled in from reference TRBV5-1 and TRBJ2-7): KAGVTQTPRYLIKTRGQQVTLSCSPISGHRSVSWYQQTPGQGLQFLFEYFSETQRNKGNFPGRFSGRQFSNSRSEMNVSTLELGDSALYLCASSLAAGGSYEQYFGPGTRLTVT.

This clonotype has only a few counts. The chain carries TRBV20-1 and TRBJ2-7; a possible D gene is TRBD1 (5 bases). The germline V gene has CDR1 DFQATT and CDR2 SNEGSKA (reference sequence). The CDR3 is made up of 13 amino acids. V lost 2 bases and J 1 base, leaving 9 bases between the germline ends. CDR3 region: CSARYQGSYEQYV. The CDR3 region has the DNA TGCAGTGCTAGATACCAGGGTTCCTACGAGCAGTACGTC.